Below, one TCR beta chain is given with its context. CDR3 size: 15 residues. Between the trimmed V and J ends, which lost 3 bases and 5 bases, there was a span of 15 bases. From germline, CDR1 is MGHDK and CDR2 SYGVNS. This specimen belongs to a study of cytomegalovirus exposure and HLA in healthy donors. The PCR had 60 Vbeta and 13 Jbeta primers. Measured with immunoSEQ multiplex PCR; TCRdb has only the in-frame clones, and not every one. The sample lists approximately 85,000 clones, roughly three quarters occurring once. The receptor was derived from a woman aged 45-59 years in good health and CMV-seropositive. Material for sequencing was PBMCs. The rearrangement links TRBV25-1 to TRBJ2-3; tentatively, D is TRBD2 (6 bases). The CDR3 DNA reads TGTGCCAGCAGTGAGGCGGGGACCCGTGGAGATACGCAGTATTTT. This encodes CASSEAGTRGDTQYF.